There are a few counts of the clone carrying this TCR beta chain. This entry comes from a study of T cells in Graves' hyperthyroidism and ophthalmopathy. Study background: The initial diagnosis was the point when peripheral blood was collected, ahead of any treatment.

Germline CDR1 reads SGHVS; CDR2 reads FNYEAQ. This CDR3 contains 16 residues. Losses at the gene ends were 5 bases for V and 3 bases for J; bases not matched to a gene: 11. Regions amplified from RNA transcripts were the TCR beta CDR3 regions. Carried out on the TCR CDR3, a first-round RT-PCR used the HTBI primer set. TCRdb passed the multiplex PCR reads through MiXCR, listing each CDR3 protein once. The repertoire has about 350,000 distinct CDR3 sequences, about 14% of them found once; the top ten carry roughly 25%. Calling Graves' hyperthyroidism stable meant ophthalmopathy did not progress within 18 months. PBMCs were obtained from approximately 10 ml fresh peripheral blood.

This chain uses TRBV7-6 with TRBJ2-7; TRBD1 agrees at 9 bases. The sequenced sample was blood. This TCR derives from a woman between 25 and 40 years old with Graves' hyperthyroidism. The CDR3: CASSPSEQGAFYEQYF. The CDR3 nucleotides are TGTGCCAGCAGCCCATCCGAACAGGGGGCTTTCTACGAGCAGTACTTC.